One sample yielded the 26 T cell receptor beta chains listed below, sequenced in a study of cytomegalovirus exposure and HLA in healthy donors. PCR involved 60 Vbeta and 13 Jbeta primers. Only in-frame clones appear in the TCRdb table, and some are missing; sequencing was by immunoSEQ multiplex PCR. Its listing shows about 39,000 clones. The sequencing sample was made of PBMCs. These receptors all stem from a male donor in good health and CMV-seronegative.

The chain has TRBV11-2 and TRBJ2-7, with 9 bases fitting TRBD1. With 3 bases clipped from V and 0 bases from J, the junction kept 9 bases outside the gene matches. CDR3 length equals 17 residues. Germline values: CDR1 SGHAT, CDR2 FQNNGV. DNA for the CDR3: TGTGCCAGCAGCTTCGGAACAGGGGGCACCTCCTCCTACGAGCAGTACTTC. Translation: CASSFGTGGTSSYEQYF.

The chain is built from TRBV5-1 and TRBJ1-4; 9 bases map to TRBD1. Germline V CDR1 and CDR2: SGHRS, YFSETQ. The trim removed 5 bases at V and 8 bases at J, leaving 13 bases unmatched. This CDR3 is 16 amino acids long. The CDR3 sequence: CASSPSLQGQGEKLFF. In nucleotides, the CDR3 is TGCGCCAGCAGTCCAAGCTTGCAGGGACAGGGAGAAAAACTGTTTTTT.

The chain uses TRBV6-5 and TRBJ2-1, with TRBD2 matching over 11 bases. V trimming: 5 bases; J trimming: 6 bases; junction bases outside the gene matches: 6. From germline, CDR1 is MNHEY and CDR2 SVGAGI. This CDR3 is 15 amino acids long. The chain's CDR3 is CASSPLAGGLNEQFF. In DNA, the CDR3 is TGTGCCAGCAGTCCTCTAGCGGGGGGTCTCAATGAGCAGTTCTTC.

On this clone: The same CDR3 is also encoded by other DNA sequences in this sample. The CDR3 protein is CASSPEGYGYTF. CDR3 DNA: TGTGCCAGCTCACCAGAGGGCTATGGCTACACCTTC. This chain uses TRBV18 with TRBJ1-2; no reliable D call. In germline, CDR1 is KGHSH, CDR2 LQKENI. The V end was cut by 2 bases, the J end by 4 bases, with 5 bases between. The CDR3 is made up of 12 amino acids. Full variable domain (rest looked up from reference TRBV18 and TRBJ1-2): NAGVMQNPRHLVRRRGQEARLRCSPMKGHSHVYWYRQLPEEGLKFMVYLQKENIIDESGMPKERFSAEFPKEGPSILRIQQVVRGDSAAYFCASSPEGYGYTFGSGTRLTVV.

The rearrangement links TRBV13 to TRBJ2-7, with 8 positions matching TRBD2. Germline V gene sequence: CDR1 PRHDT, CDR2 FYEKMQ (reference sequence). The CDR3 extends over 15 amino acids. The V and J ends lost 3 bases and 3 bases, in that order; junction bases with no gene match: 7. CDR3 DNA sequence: TGTGCCAGCAGCTTCCTAAGCGGGGGTAGCTACGAGCAGTACTTC. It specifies CASSFLSGGSYEQYF.

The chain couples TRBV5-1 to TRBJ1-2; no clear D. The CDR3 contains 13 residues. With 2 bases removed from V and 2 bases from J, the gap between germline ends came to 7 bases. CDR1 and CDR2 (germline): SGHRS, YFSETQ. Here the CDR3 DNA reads TGCGCCAGCAGCTTATCCGGGAACTATGGCTACACCTTC. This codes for CASSLSGNYGYTF.

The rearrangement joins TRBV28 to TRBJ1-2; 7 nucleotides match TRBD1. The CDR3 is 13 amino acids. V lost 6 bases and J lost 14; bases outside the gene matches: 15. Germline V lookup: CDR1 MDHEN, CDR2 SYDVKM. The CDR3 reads CASSQQGTGFRTF. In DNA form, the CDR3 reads TGTGCCAGCAGCCAACAGGGGACTGGTTTTCGAACCTTC.

The CDR3 DNA reads as TGTGCCAGCTCACGGACAGGGCAAGGGGCCCAGTACTTC. As protein: CASSRTGQGAQYF. The chain carries TRBV18 and TRBJ2-5, with 8 bases aligning to TRBD1. V gave up 4 bases and J gave up 9 bases; unmatched junction bases: 7. The CDR3 has 13 amino acids. Per the germline V gene, CDR1 is KGHSH and CDR2 is LQKENI.

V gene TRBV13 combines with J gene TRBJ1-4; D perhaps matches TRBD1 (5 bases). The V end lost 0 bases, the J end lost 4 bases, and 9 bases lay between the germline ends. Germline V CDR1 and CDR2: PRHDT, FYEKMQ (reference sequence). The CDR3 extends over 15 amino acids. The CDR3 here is CASSLGGHLNEKLFF. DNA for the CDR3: TGTGCCAGCAGCTTAGGCGGACATCTTAATGAAAAACTGTTTTTT.

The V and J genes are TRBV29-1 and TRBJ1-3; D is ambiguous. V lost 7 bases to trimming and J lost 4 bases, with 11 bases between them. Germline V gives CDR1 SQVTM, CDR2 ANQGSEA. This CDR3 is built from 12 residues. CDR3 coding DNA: TGCAGCGGCCACGGGAGCGGAAACACCATATATTTT. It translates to CSGHGSGNTIYF.

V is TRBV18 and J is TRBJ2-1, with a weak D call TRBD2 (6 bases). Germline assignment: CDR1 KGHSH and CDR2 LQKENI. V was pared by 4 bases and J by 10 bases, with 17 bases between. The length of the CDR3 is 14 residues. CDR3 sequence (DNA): TGTGCCAGCTCACAGGGACTGGGACGTGAGGAGCAGTTCTTC. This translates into CASSQGLGREEQFF.

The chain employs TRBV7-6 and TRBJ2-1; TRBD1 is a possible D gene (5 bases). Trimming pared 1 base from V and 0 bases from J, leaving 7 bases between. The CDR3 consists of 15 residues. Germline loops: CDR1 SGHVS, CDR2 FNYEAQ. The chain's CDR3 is CASSLGGASYNEQFF. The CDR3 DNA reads TGTGCCAGCAGCTTAGGTGGGGCCTCCTACAATGAGCAGTTCTTC.

CDR3 in DNA: TGTGCCAGCAGCCCACACAGGGGTAGATCTAATGAAAAACTGTTTTTT. Protein sequence: CASSPHRGRSNEKLFF. The rearrangement links TRBV7-8 to TRBJ1-4, with TRBD1 matching 7 bases. The trim removed 5 bases at V and 3 bases at J, leaving 9 bases unmatched. Germline loops: CDR1 SGHVS, CDR2 FQNEAQ. The CDR3 runs 16 residues.

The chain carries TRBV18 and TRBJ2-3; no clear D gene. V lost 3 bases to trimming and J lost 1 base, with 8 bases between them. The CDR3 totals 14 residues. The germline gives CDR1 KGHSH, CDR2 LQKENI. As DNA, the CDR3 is TGTGCCAGCTCACCCCTCGAGGGCACAGATACGCAGTATTTT. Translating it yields CASSPLEGTDTQYF.

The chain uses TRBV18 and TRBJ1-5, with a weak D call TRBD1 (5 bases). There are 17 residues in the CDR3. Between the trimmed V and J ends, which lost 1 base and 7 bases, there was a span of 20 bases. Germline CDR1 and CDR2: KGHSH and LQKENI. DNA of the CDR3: TGTGCCAGCTCACCACTAAGGGGCCGGGGGGTCGGACAGCCCCAGCATTTT. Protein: CASSPLRGRGVGQPQHF.

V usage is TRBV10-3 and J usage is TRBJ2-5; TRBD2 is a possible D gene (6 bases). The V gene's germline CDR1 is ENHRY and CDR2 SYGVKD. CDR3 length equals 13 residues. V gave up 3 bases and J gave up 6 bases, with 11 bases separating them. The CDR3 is CAISDQGGKTQYF. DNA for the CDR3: TGTGCCATCAGTGATCAGGGAGGAAAGACCCAGTACTTC.

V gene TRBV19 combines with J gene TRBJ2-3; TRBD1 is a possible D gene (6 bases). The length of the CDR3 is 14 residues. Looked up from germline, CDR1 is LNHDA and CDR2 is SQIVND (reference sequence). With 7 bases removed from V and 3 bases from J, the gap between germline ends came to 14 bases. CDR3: CASTARGSTDTQYF. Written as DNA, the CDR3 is TGTGCCAGTACCGCGAGGGGGAGTACAGATACGCAGTATTTT.

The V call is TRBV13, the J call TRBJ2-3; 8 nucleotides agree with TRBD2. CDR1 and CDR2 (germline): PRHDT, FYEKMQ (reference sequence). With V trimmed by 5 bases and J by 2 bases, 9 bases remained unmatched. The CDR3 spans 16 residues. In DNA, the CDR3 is TGTGCCAGCAGCCCTCAAGGGCGGGGGGACACAGATACGCAGTATTTT. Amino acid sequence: CASSPQGRGDTDTQYF.

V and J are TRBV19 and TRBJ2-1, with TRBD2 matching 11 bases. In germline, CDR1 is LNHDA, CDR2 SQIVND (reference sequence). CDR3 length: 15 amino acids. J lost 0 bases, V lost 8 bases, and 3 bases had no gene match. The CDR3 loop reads CASQTSGDSYNEQFF. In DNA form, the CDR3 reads TGTGCCAGTCAGACTAGCGGGGACTCCTACAATGAGCAGTTCTTC. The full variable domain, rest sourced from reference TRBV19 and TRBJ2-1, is DGGITQSPKYLFRKEGQNVTLSCEQNLNHDAMYWYRQDPGQGLRLIYYSQIVNDFQKGDIAEGYSVSREKKESFPLTVTSAQKNPTAFYLCASQTSGDSYNEQFFGPGTRLTVL.

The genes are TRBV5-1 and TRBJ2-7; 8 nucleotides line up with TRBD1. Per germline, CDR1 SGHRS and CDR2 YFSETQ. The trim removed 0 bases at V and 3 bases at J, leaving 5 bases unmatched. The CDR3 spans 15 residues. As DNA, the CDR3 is TGCGCCAGCAGCTTGGGTGAGACAGGGGACTACGAGCAGTACTTC. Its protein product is CASSLGETGDYEQYF.

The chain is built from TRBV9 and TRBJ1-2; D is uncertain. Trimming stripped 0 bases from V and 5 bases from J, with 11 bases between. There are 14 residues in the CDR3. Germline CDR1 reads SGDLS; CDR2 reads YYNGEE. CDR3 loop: CASSVVGAIYGYTF. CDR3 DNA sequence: TGTGCCAGCAGCGTAGTTGGTGCTATATATGGCTACACCTTC.

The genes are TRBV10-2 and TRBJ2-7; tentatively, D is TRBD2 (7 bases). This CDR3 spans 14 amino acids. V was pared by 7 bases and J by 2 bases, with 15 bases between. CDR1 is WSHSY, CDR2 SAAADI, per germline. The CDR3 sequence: CASTVGGQTYEQYF. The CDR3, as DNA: TGCGCCAGCACGGTGGGGGGGCAGACCTACGAGCAGTACTTC.

The DNA for the CDR3 is TGTGCCAGCAGTTCTCGACAGGGGGTTATCTGGGACACTGAAGCTTTCTTT. This encodes CASSSRQGVIWDTEAFF. The chain employs TRBV27 and TRBJ1-1, with TRBD1 matching 9 bases. The CDR3 contains 17 residues. The junction had 12 bases not matched to a gene; V was cut back by 4 bases and J by 3 bases. CDR1 is MNHEY, CDR2 SMNVEV, per germline (reference sequence).

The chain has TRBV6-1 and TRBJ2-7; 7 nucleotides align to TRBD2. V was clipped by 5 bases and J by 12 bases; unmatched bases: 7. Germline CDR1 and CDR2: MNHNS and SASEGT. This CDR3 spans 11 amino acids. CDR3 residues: CASSPGGLLYF. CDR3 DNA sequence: TGTGCCAGCAGTCCGGGAGGACTTTTGTACTTC.

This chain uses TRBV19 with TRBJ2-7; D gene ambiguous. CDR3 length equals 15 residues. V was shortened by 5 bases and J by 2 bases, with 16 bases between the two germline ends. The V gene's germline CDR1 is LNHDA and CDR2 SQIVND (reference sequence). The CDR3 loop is CASSPGGGWTYEQYF. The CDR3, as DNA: TGTGCCAGTAGTCCCGGCGGTGGATGGACCTACGAGCAGTACTTC.

The CDR3 coding sequence is TGTGCCAGTAAGCGGTCCGGAGGGAATGGCTACACCTTC. Translating it yields CASKRSGGNGYTF. The chain recombines TRBV19 with TRBJ1-2; D is ambiguous. CDR1 and CDR2 from the germline V gene are LNHDA and SQIVND (reference sequence). The CDR3 runs 13 residues. Trimming took 7 bases from V and 6 from J, leaving 15 bases between them.